These T cell receptor beta chains were read from a single sample in a study of T-cell reconstitution after alpha-beta-depleted transplantation in children. Each CDR3 protein is one row after TCRdb ran MiXCR on the PCR reads. The sample holds fewer than 700,000 distinct CDR3 sequences, 10% to 15% seen once. Sequenced material: PBMCs, mostly from graft donor cells, taken 360 days after TCRalphabeta/CD19-depleted stem cell transplant. These receptors came from a male patient younger than 18 who had a stem cell transplant for acute myeloid leukemia, so the T cells may come from the graft donor. CDR3s include the opening cysteine and the closing phenylalanine or tryptophan. The D gene is left open where the match is weak. The size entry is marked missing in some rows and otherwise reads once, few, many or a size class.

j_call	d_call	clone_size	v_call	cdr3_aa	cdr3_nt
TRBJ1-2	-	-	TRBV7-8	CASSREAGYTF	TGTGCCAGCAGCCGCGAAGCAGGCTACACCTTC
TRBJ2-7	TRBD1	many	TRBV12-3/TRBV12-4	CASSWDRGAYEQYF	TGTGCCAGCAGTTGGGACAGGGGGGCCTACGAGCAGTACTTC
TRBJ2-3	-	many	TRBV5-1	CASSFLERGYTQYF	TGCGCCAGCAGCTTCCTTGAGCGCGGCTATACGCAGTATTTT
TRBJ2-3	-	few	TRBV14	CASRRGQYSTDTQYF	TGTGCCAGCCGGCGGGGGCAATATAGCACAGATACGCAGTATTTT
TRBJ2-1	TRBD2	-	TRBV7-3	CASSKEVGGRDRNEQFF	TGTGCCAGCAGTAAGGAGGTGGGCGGGAGGGACCGCAATGAGCAGTTCTTC
TRBJ2-1	TRBD1	few	TRBV6-5	CASSSDRGGEQFF	TGTGCCAGCAGTTCCGACAGGGGGGGAGAGCAGTTCTTC
TRBJ2-1	TRBD2	-	TRBV2	CAFSHLLAGGPNNEQFF	TGTGCCTTCAGTCACCTACTAGCGGGAGGGCCTAACAATGAGCAGTTCTTC
TRBJ1-5	-	few	TRBV20-1	CSAVTPGLNQPQHF	TGCAGTGCGGTTACTCCGGGGCTCAATCAGCCCCAGCATTTT
TRBJ2-2	-	-	TRBV6-2/TRBV6-3	CASTGQGGSRTGELFF	TGTGCCAGCACAGGCCAGGGGGGGTCGCGCACCGGGGAGCTGTTTTTT
TRBJ2-5	-	-	TRBV30	CAWRARAQETQYF	TGTGCCTGGAGAGCAAGGGCCCAAGAGACCCAGTACTTC
TRBJ2-5	-	few	TRBV6-5	CASSSSDQETQYF	TGTGCCAGCAGTTCCAGCGACCAAGAGACCCAGTACTTC
TRBJ2-7	-	few	TRBV15	CATSRVGLYEQYF	TGTGCCACCAGCAGAGTTGGACTGTACGAGCAGTACTTC
TRBJ2-1	TRBD2	-	TRBV5-1	CASSLGAPLAGVILVSYNEQFF	TGCGCCAGCAGCTTGGGGGCCCCACTAGCGGGAGTAATTCTCGTTTCCTACAATGAGCAGTTCTTC
TRBJ2-3	-	many	TRBV12-3/TRBV12-4	CASSPRYVTDTQYF	TGTGCCAGCAGTCCCCGTTATGTCACAGATACGCAGTATTTT
TRBJ1-2	-	-	TRBV28	CASSIAVGANYGYTF	TGTGCCAGCAGTATAGCGGTGGGTGCCAACTATGGCTACACCTTC
TRBJ2-7	-	-	TRBV20-1	CSAPTLLVSSYEQYF	TGCAGTGCTCCCACCTTGTTGGTTAGCTCCTACGAGCAGTACTTC
TRBJ2-7	TRBD2	many	TRBV18	CASSPTELAGQEQYF	TGTGCCAGCTCACCAACAGAACTAGCGGGGCAGGAGCAGTACTTC
TRBJ2-7	-	many	TRBV7-2	CASSLANSYEQYF	TGTGCCAGCAGCCTAGCGAACTCCTACGAGCAGTACTTC
TRBJ2-2	-	-	TRBV29-1	CSATGTFTTGELFF	TGCAGCGCAACGGGGACCTTTACCACCGGGGAGCTGTTTTTT
TRBJ2-1	-	few	TRBV6-5	CASSYGVSSYNEQFF	TGTGCCAGCAGTTACGGGGTGAGCTCCTACAATGAGCAGTTCTTC
TRBJ2-7	TRBD2	few	TRBV12-3/TRBV12-4	CASSFKAGRSYEQYF	TGTGCCAGCAGTTTTAAAGCGGGGCGCTCCTACGAGCAGTACTTC
TRBJ2-7	-	-	TRBV7-6	CASSPIATNLVAYEQYF	TGTGCCAGCAGTCCGATAGCGACAAACCTAGTGGCCTACGAGCAGTACTTC
TRBJ2-1	-	-	TRBV4-2	CASSQESSSESYNEQFF	TGTGCCAGCAGCCAAGAGTCTAGCTCCGAATCCTACAATGAGCAGTTCTTC
TRBJ2-7	TRBD1	-	TRBV29-1	CSAWTGAFPEQYF	TGCAGCGCCTGGACAGGGGCCTTCCCCGAGCAGTACTTC
TRBJ2-5	TRBD2	-	TRBV5-6	CASSGIAGGGWETQYF	TGTGCCAGCAGCGGAATAGCGGGAGGCGGTTGGGAGACCCAGTACTTC
TRBJ2-5	TRBD2	-	TRBV20-1	CSAIGLAQETQYF	TGCAGTGCGATAGGACTAGCGCAAGAGACCCAGTACTTC
TRBJ2-3	-	-	TRBV20-1	CSASETGTDTQYF	TGCAGTGCCTCCGAGACAGGCACAGATACGCAGTATTTT
TRBJ1-1	TRBD1	-	TRBV20-1	CSATPDRVVNTEAFF	TGCAGTGCAACCCCTGACAGGGTGGTAAACACTGAAGCTTTCTTT
TRBJ2-7	TRBD2	-	TRBV6-5	CASRSLGGTAYEQYF	TGTGCCAGCAGGTCTTTGGGGGGGACCGCCTACGAGCAGTACTTC
TRBJ2-1	TRBD2	few	TRBV7-6	CASSLTSANEQFF	TGTGCCAGCAGTTTGACTAGCGCCAATGAGCAGTTCTTC
TRBJ2-4	-	-	TRBV5-1	CASSLFSAKNIQYF	TGCGCCAGCAGCTTGTTTAGCGCTAAAAACATTCAGTACTTC
TRBJ2-7	TRBD1	many	TRBV2	CASIPGQGKAYFSYEQYF	TGTGCCAGCATTCCCGGACAGGGTAAAGCCTACTTCTCCTACGAGCAGTACTTC
TRBJ1-4	-	-	TRBV29-1	CSVQESAGGEKLFF	TGCAGCGTCCAGGAGTCAGCCGGAGGGGAAAAACTGTTTTTT
TRBJ2-7	-	many	TRBV20-1	CSAYAGDAYEQYF	TGCAGCGCCTACGCAGGGGATGCCTACGAGCAGTACTTC
TRBJ2-7	-	few	TRBV28	CASSFMPAIYEQYF	TGTGCCAGCAGTTTTATGCCCGCGATCTACGAGCAGTACTTC
TRBJ2-2	TRBD2	many	TRBV5-1	CASLSGLAGGIAGELFF	TGCGCCAGCTTGTCGGGACTAGCGGGAGGAATCGCCGGGGAGCTGTTTTTT
TRBJ1-2	-	few	TRBV18	CASSPLSSNYGYTF	TGTGCCAGCTCGCCACTAAGCTCTAACTATGGCTACACCTTC
TRBJ2-7	TRBD1	many	TRBV27	CASSLSVTGYEQYF	TGTGCCAGCAGTTTATCCGTGACAGGGTACGAGCAGTACTTC
TRBJ2-7	TRBD2	many	TRBV28	CASSLLRPSGSYEQYF	TGTGCCAGCAGTTTACTCCGACCTAGCGGCTCCTACGAGCAGTACTTC
TRBJ2-7	TRBD1	-	TRBV5-1	CASSSQGAHYEQYF	TGCGCCAGCAGCTCTCAGGGGGCACACTACGAGCAGTACTTC
TRBJ2-2	TRBD2	few	TRBV25-1	CASSILSGTSGRPNTGELFF	TGTGCCAGCAGTATCCTATCCGGGACTAGCGGGAGACCGAACACCGGGGAGCTGTTTTTT
TRBJ2-5	-	few	TRBV5-1	CASSLDGRGGETQYF	TGCGCCAGCAGCTTAGACGGGAGAGGCGGAGAGACCCAGTACTTC
TRBJ2-1	-	-	TRBV7-3	CASSLNSHEQFF	TGTGCCAGCAGCTTAAATAGTCATGAGCAGTTCTTC
TRBJ2-2	TRBD1	-	TRBV7-8	CASSVRHPETTGLTGELFF	TGTGCCAGCAGCGTTAGGCATCCGGAAACGACAGGGTTGACCGGGGAGCTGTTTTTT
TRBJ2-7	-	many	TRBV20-1	CSARGTGYEQYF	TGCAGTGCTAGGGGGACTGGCTACGAGCAGTACTTC
TRBJ2-7	TRBD2	few	TRBV29-1	CSGGSKGYEQYF	TGCAGCGGCGGGAGCAAAGGCTACGAGCAGTACTTC
TRBJ2-7	-	few	TRBV7-9	CASSLAHPGAYEQYF	TGTGCCAGCAGCTTAGCGCACCCGGGGGCCTACGAGCAGTACTTC
TRBJ2-1	TRBD2	-	TRBV30	CAWSVLAGWNEQFF	TGTGCCTGGAGTGTACTAGCGGGATGGAATGAGCAGTTCTTC